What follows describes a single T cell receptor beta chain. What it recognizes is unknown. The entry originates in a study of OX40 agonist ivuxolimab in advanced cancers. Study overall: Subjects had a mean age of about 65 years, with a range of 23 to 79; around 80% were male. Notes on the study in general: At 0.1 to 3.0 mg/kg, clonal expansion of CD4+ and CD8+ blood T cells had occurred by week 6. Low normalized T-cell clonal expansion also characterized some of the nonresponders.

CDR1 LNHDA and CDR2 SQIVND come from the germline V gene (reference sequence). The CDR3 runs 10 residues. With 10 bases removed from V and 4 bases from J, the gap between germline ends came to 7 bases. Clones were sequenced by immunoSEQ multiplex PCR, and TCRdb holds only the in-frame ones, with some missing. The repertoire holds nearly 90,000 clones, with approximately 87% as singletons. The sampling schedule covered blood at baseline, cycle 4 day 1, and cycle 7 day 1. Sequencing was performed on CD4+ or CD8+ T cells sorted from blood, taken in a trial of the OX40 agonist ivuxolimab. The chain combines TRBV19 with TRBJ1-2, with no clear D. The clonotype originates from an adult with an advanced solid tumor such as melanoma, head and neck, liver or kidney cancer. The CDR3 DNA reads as TGTGCCACTAACAGCTATGGCTACACCTTC. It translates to CATNSYGYTF.